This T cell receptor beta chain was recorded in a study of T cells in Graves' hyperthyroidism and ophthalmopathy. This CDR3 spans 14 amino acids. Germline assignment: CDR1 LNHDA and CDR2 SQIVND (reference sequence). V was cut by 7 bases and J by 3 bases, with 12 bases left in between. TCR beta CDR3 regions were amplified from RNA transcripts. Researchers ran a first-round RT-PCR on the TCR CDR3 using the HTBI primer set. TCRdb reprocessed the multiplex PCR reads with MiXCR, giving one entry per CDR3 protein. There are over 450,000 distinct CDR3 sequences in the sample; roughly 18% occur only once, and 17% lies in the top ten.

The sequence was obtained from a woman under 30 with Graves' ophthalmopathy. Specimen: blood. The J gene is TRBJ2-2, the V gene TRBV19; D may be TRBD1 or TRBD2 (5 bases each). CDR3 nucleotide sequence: TGTGCCAGTAATGGTCAGGGAGACACCGGGGAGCTGTTTTTT. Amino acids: CASNGQGDTGELFF.